This TCR beta chain emerged from a study of early T cells in non-severe SARS-CoV-2 infection (dated by TCRdb to the early 2020s). With regard to the full study: Bulk RNA from unsorted whole blood was used for TCR sequencing, so alpha and beta chains could not be paired. On the study overall, not on this receptor specifically: VDJdb matching was skewed toward anti-spike CD8 responses, so virus-specific expansions were likely underestimated and private and CD4 specificities were missed.

Libraries were constructed by 5' RACE. Sequencing was carried out with a NextSeq 500. Unique molecular identifiers were attached to individual cDNA molecules in the TCR library protocol so that sequencing error and PCR bias could be corrected. TCR alpha and beta chains were both sequenced, and the abundances of alpha and beta sequences in each sample were closely correlated with each other. The source study handled its data this way. V gene, J gene and CDR3 annotation of TCR sequences was performed with Decombinator V4. TCRs were defined as expanded if a significant change between any two time points was detected under a Poisson model with p below 0.0001. TCR abundances were normalised to the total number of TCRs sequenced per sample and were expressed as counts per million. MAIT TCRs were defined by TRAV1-2 paired with TRAJ12, TRAJ20 or TRAJ33, and iNKT TCRs by TRAV10 paired with TRAJ18. VDJdb, accessed 1 November 2021, was searched for CMV, EBV and SARS-CoV-2 annotated TCRs, excluding TCRs annotated for multiple antigens. TCRdb reprocessing: public reads trimmed at Q25 with fastp, clones called with MiXCR, in-frame beta chains kept. Rows are combined by CDR3 protein, so each entry shows the most common genes and DNA. These V and J calls originate from TCRdb's pipeline instead of the authors' own analysis. The sample table contains about 60,000 distinct CDR3 sequences; only one count was recorded for 4.5% to 7% of them. The top ten hold approximately 6.3% of the sample.

For CDR1 and CDR2, the germline V gene lists SGHVS and FNYEAQ. V is cut back by 1 base and J by 6 bases, with 4 bases in the junction unmatched. The CDR3 numbers 15 residues from cysteine through phenylalanine. The DNA shown is the 45-base CDR3, in frame from base 1. This clonotype was detected ten times or more. The specificity of this receptor is unknown. No much larger clonotype is one base removed from it; base qualities were not supplied. Set within a cohort of healthcare workers in London, UK, this nested case-control study involved weekly PCR testing of nasopharyngeal swabs along with blood sampling. Healthcare workers were recruited during the week of the UK lockdown, between 23 and 31 March 2020, and followed weekly for up to roughly 15 weeks.

Sequences were obtained from whole blood. The clonotype was recovered from an adult who was a healthcare worker with PCR-confirmed SARS-CoV-2 infection or an uninfected control (not recorded which). Here the chain combines TRBV7-6 and TRBJ1-5; 9 bases in the middle match TRBD1. In nucleotides, the sequence is TGTGCCAGCAGCTTAGGGAGGGACAGGGCTCAGCCCCAGCATTTT. This yields the protein CASSLGRDRAQPQHF.